A single sample is the source of the 28 T cell receptor beta chains below, sequenced in a study of blood T cell repertoires in COVID-19. This table comes from immunoSEQ multiplex PCR, and its TCRdb copy is limited to in-frame clones, with some not included. Of over 200,000 clones listed, 89% are singletons. Sequenced: PBMCs or T cells enriched from blood (not recorded which). Receptors originate from a woman aged 25 to 39 with acute COVID-19.

The rearrangement uses TRBV2 and TRBJ1-1; D unclear. Germline values: CDR1 SNHLY, CDR2 FYNNEI. The CDR3 totals 15 residues. Trimming removed 2 bases at V and 0 bases at J, with 10 bases between. The CDR3 sequence is CASSEMSVMNTEAFF. In nucleotides, the CDR3 is TGTGCCAGCAGTGAAATGTCGGTGATGAACACTGAAGCTTTCTTT.

This clone was seen once. The chain carries TRBV3-1 (or the pseudogene TRBV3-2) and TRBJ2-5, with D uncertain. The CDR3 is made up of 14 amino acids. Germline assignment: CDR1 LGHDT and CDR2 YNNKEL (reference sequence). V lost 4 bases to trimming and J lost 5 bases, with 14 bases between them. CDR3 sequence: CASSPVVSFETQYF. CDR3 sequence (DNA): TGTGCCAGCAGCCCCGTAGTGAGTTTCGAGACCCAGTACTTC.

The gene calls are TRBV7-9 and TRBJ2-2, with D possibly being TRBD2 (5 bases). V was pared by 2 bases and J by 1 base, with 14 bases between. The CDR3 sequence is 17 residues long. Germline V gives CDR1 SEHNR, CDR2 FQNEAQ (reference sequence). The CDR3 loop reads CASSLMFGKKNTGELFF. In DNA, the CDR3 is TGTGCCAGCAGCTTAATGTTCGGGAAGAAGAACACCGGGGAGCTGTTTTTT.

V and J are TRBV2 and TRBJ2-1, with 8 bases identical to TRBD2. This CDR3 comprises 13 residues. V gave up 7 bases and J gave up 9 bases; unmatched junction bases: 8. CDR1 and CDR2 from the germline V gene are SNHLY and FYNNEI. The CDR3 is CASTGGQSVEQFF. The CDR3 bases are TGTGCCAGCACGGGGGGGCAGTCCGTTGAGCAGTTCTTC.

CDR3 DNA sequence: TGTGCCAGCAGCTTAGTACTGGGACAGGGATCGACAGATACGCAGTATTTT. Its translation: CASSLVLGQGSTDTQYF. The V and J genes are TRBV7-9 and TRBJ2-3, with 9 nucleotides matching TRBD1. Germline V CDR1 and CDR2: SEHNR, FQNEAQ (reference sequence). The CDR3 totals 17 residues. J lost 3 bases, V lost 1 base, and 8 bases had no gene match.

V is TRBV5-1 and J is TRBJ1-1; 7 bases are a match to TRBD1. In germline, CDR1 is SGHRS, CDR2 YFSETQ. V was clipped by 0 bases and J by 11 bases; unmatched bases: 10. CDR3 size: 14 residues. Here the CDR3 DNA reads TGCGCCAGCAGCTTGGGCGGGTTCGACAGGGAGGCTTTCTTT. It is translated as CASSLGGFDREAFF.

The chain combines TRBV3-1 (or the pseudogene TRBV3-2) with TRBJ2-1, with D perhaps TRBD1 (5 bases). V lost 2 bases to trimming and J lost 6 bases, with 14 bases between them. The germline V gene has CDR1 LGHDT and CDR2 YNNKEL (reference sequence). The CDR3 spans 15 residues. The DNA of the CDR3 is TGTGCCAGCAGCCAAAGTCCAGGGATGGGCAATGAGCAGTTCTTC. Its translation: CASSQSPGMGNEQFF.

In its sample, this clone was seen a few times. The V gene is TRBV4-1, the J gene TRBJ2-1, with 7 nucleotides matching TRBD1. The CDR3 is 13 residues long. The V gene's germline CDR1 is MGHRA and CDR2 YSYEKL. The junction had 3 bases not matched to a gene; V was cut back by 3 bases and J by 7 bases. The CDR3 loop is CASSHSQGNEQFF. Here the CDR3 DNA reads TGCGCCAGCAGCCATTCACAGGGGAATGAGCAGTTCTTC.

The chain couples TRBV21-1 to TRBJ1-4; TRBD1, as called in the table, went unchecked against the DNA. TRBV21-1 is a recognized pseudogene. The CDR3 sequence is 14 residues long. CDR3 sequence (DNA): TGTGCCAGCAGCGGGGGACAGGGCCCCGAAAAACTGTTTTTT. Encoded protein: CASSGGQGPEKLFF.

This clone appeared a single time. The DNA of the CDR3 is TGTGCCACCAGAGGGACAGGGACTAGCACAGATACGCAGTATTTT. This sequence encodes CATRGTGTSTDTQYF. The chain uses TRBV24-1 and TRBJ2-3; 9 nucleotides agree with TRBD1. The germline gives CDR1 KGHDR, CDR2 SFDVKD. V gave up 7 bases and J gave up 0 bases; unmatched junction bases: 4. This CDR3 is 15 amino acids long.

The CDR3 is CASMTGQGGVTEAFF. Written as DNA, the CDR3 is TGTGCCAGCATGACGGGACAGGGAGGGGTAACTGAAGCTTTCTTT. The V gene is TRBV6-5, the J gene TRBJ1-1; 9 nucleotides agree with TRBD1. V trimming: 7 bases; J trimming: 5 bases; junction bases outside the gene matches: 11. In germline, CDR1 is MNHEY, CDR2 SVGAGI. The CDR3 sequence is 15 residues long.

The sample holds a few counts of this clone. The chain employs TRBV7-2 and TRBJ1-3, with 9 bases identical to TRBD1. V was pared by 5 bases and J by 8 bases, with 16 bases of the junction left unmatched. The CDR3 runs to 17 residues. Germline CDR1 is SGHTA and CDR2 is FQGNSA. CDR3 sequence reads: CASSLPAGQGDGHTIYF. In DNA, the CDR3 is TGTGCCAGCAGCCTCCCGGCGGGACAGGGTGATGGTCACACCATATATTTT.

The chain carries TRBV6-2 or TRBV6-3 and TRBJ1-1, with 8 bases matching TRBD1. Trimming cost V 5 bases and J 0 bases; bases outside gene matches: 5. The CDR3 is 15 amino acids. The germline V gene encodes CDR1 MNHEY and CDR2 SVGEGT. The CDR3 is CASSHRGGMNTEAFF. The CDR3 DNA reads as TGTGCCAGCAGTCACAGGGGGGGAATGAACACTGAAGCTTTCTTT.

The chain couples TRBV30 to TRBJ1-2, with 8 positions matching TRBD1. V lost 4 bases to trimming and J lost 7 bases; unmatched junction nucleotides: 8. Germline V CDR1 and CDR2: GTSNPN, SVGIG (reference sequence). This CDR3 contains 13 residues. CDR3 in DNA: TGTGCCTGGACCCACCAGGGGGCTCGTGGCTACACCTTC. Amino acids: CAWTHQGARGYTF.

The rearrangement uses TRBV12-3 or TRBV12-4 and TRBJ1-2, with D possibly TRBD1 on 6 matching bases. This CDR3 has 13 amino acids. V dropped 1 base and J dropped 3 bases, with 6 bases sitting between them. As DNA, the CDR3 is TGTGCCAGCAGTTTAGGACAGGACTATGGCTACACCTTC. Its translation is CASSLGQDYGYTF.

Only one count was recorded for this clone. CDR3 bases: TGCGCCAGCAGCCAGGACCGACAGGGGGCGGGCACTGAAGCTTTCTTT. Protein sequence: CASSQDRQGAGTEAFF. J is TRBJ1-1 and V is TRBV4-1; TRBD1 agrees at 10 bases. The trim removed 3 bases at V and 4 bases at J, leaving 8 bases unmatched. CDR3 length equals 16 residues. Germline CDR1 MGHRA, CDR2 YSYEKL.

The V and J genes are TRBV7-2 and TRBJ1-4; D unresolved. CDR3 size: 14 residues. V gave up 8 bases and J gave up 4 bases, with 14 bases separating them. Germline CDR1 SGHTA, CDR2 FQGNSA. CDR3 region: CASSFRGGNEKLFF. The CDR3 region has the DNA TGTGCCAGCTCCTTTCGAGGTGGTAATGAAAAACTGTTTTTT.

The rearrangement joins TRBV9 to TRBJ1-6; D is possibly TRBD1 (5 bases). The CDR3 contains 13 residues. Germline V gene sequence: CDR1 SGDLS, CDR2 YYNGEE. The V end lost 3 bases, the J end lost 10 bases, and 11 bases lay between the germline ends. The CDR3 here is CASSAQGGSPLHF. The DNA for the CDR3 is TGTGCCAGCAGCGCCCAGGGTGGCTCACCCCTCCACTTT.

The chain links TRBV23-1 to TRBJ1-1; unclear D gene. TRBV23-1 is an ORF, with its function uncertain. The germline V and J ends were trimmed by 3 bases and 3 bases, with 11 bases remaining between them. The length of the CDR3 is 14 residues. In DNA form, the CDR3 reads TGCGCCAGCAGTCACGCCGGTGCGTACACTGAAGCTTTCTTT. As protein: CASSHAGAYTEAFF.

This chain uses TRBV19 with TRBJ2-3; D not certain. Deletions cut 5 bases from V and 2 bases from J, with 14 bases between. The CDR3 spans 15 residues. From germline, CDR1 is LNHDA and CDR2 SQIVND (reference sequence). The CDR3: CASSRSGQLTDTQYF. The CDR3 DNA follows: TGTGCCAGTAGTCGGTCTGGGCAGCTCACAGATACGCAGTATTTT.

V gene TRBV4-3 combines with J gene TRBJ2-1; TRBD2 aligns across 15 bases. The CDR3 length is 17 residues. V gave up 1 base and J gave up 9 bases; unmatched junction bases: 7. Looked up from germline, CDR1 is LGHNA and CDR2 is YSLEER. CDR3 nucleotide sequence: TGCGCCAGCAGCCAAGGGACTAGCGGGGGGGCAGGGAGTGAGCAGTTCTTC. Translation: CASSQGTSGGAGSEQFF.

This chain joins TRBV7-6 and TRBJ1-1; D is uncertain. The length of the CDR3 is 13 residues. CDR1 SGHVS and CDR2 FNYEAQ come from the germline V gene. V was pared by 0 bases and J by 8 bases, with 10 bases between. The CDR3 nucleotides read TGTGCCAGCAGCTTAGCTCCAGGTTCGGAAGCTTTCTTT. Amino acid sequence: CASSLAPGSEAFF.

The chain employs TRBV6-2 or TRBV6-3 and TRBJ2-7, with TRBD2 as a possible D gene (5 bases). The CDR3 is made up of 11 amino acids. The germline CDR1 and CDR2 sequences are MNHEY and SVGEGT. V shed 5 bases and J shed 6 bases, with 8 bases lying between them. The CDR3 region is CASSNGGEQYF. The CDR3, as DNA: TGTGCCAGCAGTAACGGAGGCGAGCAGTACTTC.

The CDR3 loop reads CASSWSSAAGDREKLFF. The CDR3 nucleotides read TGTGCCAGCAGCTGGAGTAGCGCGGCAGGGGATAGGGAAAAACTGTTTTTT. The chain is built from TRBV7-6 and TRBJ1-4; D is perhaps TRBD1 (6 bases). From germline, CDR1 is SGHVS and CDR2 FNYEAQ. This CDR3 contains 17 residues. Deletions cut 4 bases from V and 8 bases from J, with 23 bases between.

The chain links TRBV3-1 (or the pseudogene TRBV3-2) to TRBJ2-5, with D possibly matching TRBD2 (7 bases). The length of the CDR3 is 17 residues. The V gene's germline CDR1 is LGHDT and CDR2 YNNKEL (reference sequence). V was trimmed by 3 bases and J by 1 base, leaving 18 bases between them. The CDR3 spells CASSQWEGVAGQETQYF. CDR3 bases: TGTGCCAGCAGCCAGTGGGAGGGGGTAGCGGGCCAAGAGACCCAGTACTTC.

This clone has a count of ten or more. V and J are TRBV19 and TRBJ1-3; TRBD1 agrees at 9 bases. V lost 7 bases to trimming and J lost 5 bases; unmatched junction nucleotides: 9. The CDR3 totals 15 residues. Germline loops: CDR1 LNHDA, CDR2 SQIVND (reference sequence). The CDR3 protein is CASNEVGTGRNTIYF. The CDR3 DNA follows: TGTGCCAGTAATGAAGTGGGGACAGGGAGAAACACCATATATTTT.

The V and J genes are TRBV5-1 and TRBJ2-3; D is unresolved. Between the trimmed V and J ends, which lost 0 bases and 5 bases, there was a span of 10 bases. The CDR3 consists of 14 residues. Germline V lookup: CDR1 SGHRS, CDR2 YFSETQ. The CDR3, as DNA: TGCGCCAGCAGCTTGGGCCAGGCAGGAGATACGCAGTATTTT. Amino acids: CASSLGQAGDTQYF.

This chain joins TRBV5-5 and TRBJ2-1, with D unresolved. Trimming left V 0 bases short and J 6 bases short, with 13 bases between. CDR1 is SGHKS and CDR2 is YYEKEE in the germline V gene (reference sequence). The length of the CDR3 is 15 residues. The CDR3 sequence: CASSLALVAANEQFF. CDR3 DNA sequence: TGTGCCAGCAGCTTGGCTCTAGTCGCGGCCAATGAGCAGTTCTTC.